These T cell receptor beta chains were read from a single sample in a study of PD-L1 blockade in urothelial cancer. Profiled with immunoSEQ multiplex PCR; TCRdb holds only in-frame clones, not every one. The table lists almost 50,000 clones, 80% to 90% of them singletons. The sample was PBMCs, taken around atezolizumab (anti-PD-L1) treatment. These receptors were obtained from a man aged 70-80 years with urothelial cancer. Both conserved end residues are part of each CDR3. A D gene is named only where the DNA matches it firmly. A clone size is listed for some rows: how often the clone was seen (once, few, many), or a class if it is expanded.

j_call v_call clone_size d_call cdr3_nt cdr3_aa
TRBJ2-5 TRBV5-1 NA NA TGCGCCAGCAGCGCCGGGACAATGTTTCAAGAGACCCAGTACTTC CASSAGTMFQETQYF
TRBJ2-1 TRBV4-1 NA NA TGCGCCAGCAGCCAGGACCGGCGGAAGGGGTTCGATGAGCAGTTCTTC CASSQDRRKGFDEQFF
TRBJ2-5 TRBV4-2 NA NA TGTGCCAGCAGCCAAGGGCGTGGGAGGCAAGAGACCCAGTACTTC CASSQGRGRQETQYF
TRBJ1-3 TRBV4-3 NA NA TGCGCCAGCAGCCAAGATGTGGTTGGACAGATCATCTCTGGAAACACCATATATTTT CASSQDVVGQIISGNTIYF
TRBJ1-3 TRBV6-6 NA NA TGTGCCAGCAGGGGCACTGGAAACACCATATATTTT CASRGTGNTIYF
TRBJ2-7 TRBV21-1 NA NA TGTGCCAGCAGTCCGAGGGTTCGGGAGCAGTACTTC CASSPRVREQYF
TRBJ2-1 TRBV7-9 NA TRBD2 TGTGCCAGCAGGGGACTAGCGGAAAGCAATGAGCAGTTCTTC CASRGLAESNEQFF
TRBJ2-3 TRBV30 NA TRBD2 TGTGCCTGGAGTCAAACTAGCGGGGGGGCCAATACGCAGTATTTT CAWSQTSGGANTQYF
TRBJ1-1 TRBV7-9 NA NA TGTGCCAGCAGCTTAGGGCGGACAGTCCCGGAAGCTTTCTTT CASSLGRTVPEAFF
TRBJ2-7 TRBV5-6 once NA TGTGCCAGCAGCTGGGACACTACCTACGAGCAGTACTTC CASSWDTTYEQYF
TRBJ2-7 TRBV5-1 NA NA TGCGCCAGCAGCTTGGAGCCAGGGGGGTTGTCCTACGAGCAGTACTTC CASSLEPGGLSYEQYF
TRBJ1-1 TRBV29-1 NA TRBD1 TGCAGCGCACACCGGGACAGGGGGGCCATGAACACTGAAGCTTTCTTT CSAHRDRGAMNTEAFF
TRBJ2-4 TRBV18 NA NA TGTGCCAGCTCAGAGGGTCTAGCCAAAAACATTCAGTACTTC CASSEGLAKNIQYF
TRBJ2-2 TRBV11-3 NA NA TGTGCCAGCAGCCCAGACAGCTCGAACACCGGGGAGCTGTTTTTT CASSPDSSNTGELFF
TRBJ2-1 TRBV6-1 once NA TGTGCCAGCAGTGTGAGACAGGAGTACAATGAGCAGTTCTTC CASSVRQEYNEQFF
TRBJ2-7 TRBV7-3 once TRBD1 TGTGCCAGCAGCTTGGCTGCGGGACAGGCCTACGAGCAGTACTTC CASSLAAGQAYEQYF
TRBJ2-7 TRBV19 NA TRBD1 TGTGCCAGTAGTATCCTACCGACGGGACAGACAGGCTACGAGCAGTACTTC CASSILPTGQTGYEQYF
TRBJ2-7 TRBV14 NA NA TGTGCCAGCAGCCAGGGGCTAAATGGCGAGCAGTACTTC CASSQGLNGEQYF
TRBJ2-1 TRBV19 NA TRBD2 TGTGCCAGTAGTATAACTAGCGGGAGACAATTTAACAATGAGCAGTTCTTC CASSITSGRQFNNEQFF
TRBJ1-1 TRBV6-7 NA NA TGTGCCAGCAGTTATTCAGGGGCGGACCTGAACACTGAAGCTTTCTTT CASSYSGADLNTEAFF
TRBJ2-2 TRBV4-3 NA TRBD2 TGCGCCAGCAGCCAAGAGCCAGGGAGGGGCGGGGAGCTGTTTTTT CASSQEPGRGGELFF
TRBJ2-5 TRBV5-1 NA TRBD1 TGCGCCAGCAGCTTCGTTGTGGACAGGGATACGGGGACCCAGTACTTC CASSFVVDRDTGTQYF
TRBJ2-2 TRBV19 NA TRBD1 TGTGCCAGTAGTACCGAACGGACAGGGGGCTTTGCCGGGGAGCTGTTTTTT CASSTERTGGFAGELFF
TRBJ1-5 TRBV7-8 NA NA TGTGCCAGCAGCCCAGGGAGGTTGGGGAATCAGCCCCAGCATTTT CASSPGRLGNQPQHF
TRBJ1-5 TRBV19 NA NA TGTGCCAGTAGTATTTCGGGTAGAGGTGGAGTGGGCAATCAGCCCCAGCATTTT CASSISGRGGVGNQPQHF
TRBJ2-7 TRBV6-5 NA TRBD1 TGTGCCAGCAGGCCGGGACAGGGCCACGAGCAGTACTTC CASRPGQGHEQYF
TRBJ2-3 TRBV28 once NA TGTGCCAGCCTCGGCCGGGGAGGCGGCACAGATACGCAGTATTTT CASLGRGGGTDTQYF
TRBJ1-3 TRBV23-1 NA NA TGCGCCAGCAGTCAACCGGACAGACCCGGAAACACCATATATTTT CASSQPDRPGNTIYF
TRBJ1-4 TRBV5-6 NA TRBD1 TGTGCCAGCAGCTCGTCGGGACAGCTGTTTTTT CASSSSGQLFF
TRBJ2-7 TRBV10-3 many TRBD1 TGTGCCATCAGGAAGACAGGGTACCCCTACGAGCAGTACTTC CAIRKTGYPYEQYF
TRBJ1-5 TRBV7-2 NA TRBD1 TGTGCCAGCAGCCCAGGGACAGGGGGCGCCCAGCCCCAGCATTTT CASSPGTGGAQPQHF
TRBJ2-7 TRBV2 NA TRBD1 TGTGCCAGCAGTGAAATTCGGTTTTCTGGACAGGGGTCCTACGAGCAGTACTTC CASSEIRFSGQGSYEQYF
TRBJ2-1 TRBV19 NA NA TGTGCCAGTAGTATTGGAAGGGGCCGTCGCTCCTACAATGAGCAGTTCTTC CASSIGRGRRSYNEQFF
TRBJ2-1 TRBV5-1 NA NA TGCGCCAGCAGCTTGGTCGCGGGAACCTCCTACAATGAGCAGTTCTTC CASSLVAGTSYNEQFF
TRBJ1-1 TRBV15 NA NA TGTGCCACCAGCCTTCAAAGGGGGTTTACTGAAGCTTTCTTT CATSLQRGFTEAFF
TRBJ2-1 TRBV5-4 NA NA TGTGCCAGCAGCGGTCGGGGTACTTGGGGTGAGCAGTTCTTC CASSGRGTWGEQFF
TRBJ2-5 TRBV6-1 NA NA TGTGCCAGCAGTGCCCGGGACAATCAAGAGACCCAGTACTTC CASSARDNQETQYF
TRBJ2-3 TRBV9 NA NA TGTGCCAGCAGCGTGCAAAGCGGGCGAGGCACAGATACGCAGTATTTT CASSVQSGRGTDTQYF
TRBJ1-5 TRBV19 NA NA TGTGCCAGTAGGCCCTCCGGACAGCCCCACCTTCAGCCCCAGCATTTT CASRPSGQPHLQPQHF
TRBJ1-1 TRBV5-1 NA TRBD1 TGCGCCAGCAGCTCGATGGGACAGGGTACGTACACTGAAGCTTTCTTT CASSSMGQGTYTEAFF
TRBJ1-2 TRBV7-2 NA TRBD1 TGTGCCAGCAGCCCGGCCGGGACAGGGATTGTGGGCTACACCTTC CASSPAGTGIVGYTF
TRBJ1-5 TRBV5-4 NA TRBD1 TGTGCCAGCAGCTATGGACAGGTACGGGGCAATCAGCCCCAGCATTTT CASSYGQVRGNQPQHF
TRBJ1-5 TRBV28 NA TRBD1 TGTGCCAGCAGTTTTTCGGGACAGCTAAATCAGCCCCAGCATTTT CASSFSGQLNQPQHF
TRBJ2-1 TRBV7-3 NA TRBD2 TGTGCCAGCAGCTTAAGGGGGGGTAAAGAGCAGTTCTTC CASSLRGGKEQFF
TRBJ1-2 TRBV28 once NA TGTGCCAGCAGTTACTTGAACTATGGCTACACCTTC CASSYLNYGYTF
TRBJ1-3 TRBV7-9 once TRBD1 TGTGCCAGCAGCACCGGACAGGGGTGGGGAAACACCATATATTTT CASSTGQGWGNTIYF
TRBJ1-6 TRBV6-5 NA TRBD1 TGTGCCAGCAGTATAGCGACAGGGGGCAATTCACCCCTCCACTTT CASSIATGGNSPLHF
TRBJ2-7 TRBV14 NA NA TGTGCCAGCAGCCAGCACCCCCAGTGGGGGCGGCACGAGCAGTACTTC CASSQHPQWGRHEQYF
TRBJ1-2 TRBV4-3 NA NA TGCGCCAGCAGCCAACCCGGACACCCCGGCTTCACCTTC CASSQPGHPGFTF
TRBJ1-1 TRBV5-1 NA NA TGCGCCAGCCGTGATAGTGGCACTGAAGCTTTCTTT CASRDSGTEAFF